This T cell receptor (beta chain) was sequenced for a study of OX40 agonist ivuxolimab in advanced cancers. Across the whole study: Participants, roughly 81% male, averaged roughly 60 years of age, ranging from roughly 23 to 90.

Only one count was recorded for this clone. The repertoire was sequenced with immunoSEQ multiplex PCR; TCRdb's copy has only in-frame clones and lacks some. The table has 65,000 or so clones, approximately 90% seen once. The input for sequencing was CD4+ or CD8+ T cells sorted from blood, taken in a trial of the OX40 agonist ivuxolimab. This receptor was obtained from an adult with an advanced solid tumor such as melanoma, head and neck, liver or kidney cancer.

This chain's CDR3 is CSVLGQGSGNTIYF. The CDR3 DNA sequence: TGCAGCGTTCTGGGACAGGGGTCTGGAAACACCATATATTTT. This chain joins TRBV29-1 and TRBJ1-3; TRBD1 matches 10 bases. This CDR3 is built from 14 residues. The V and J ends lost 5 bases and 1 base, in that order; junction bases with no gene match: 2. CDR1 SQVTM and CDR2 ANQGSEA come from the germline V gene.